This TCR beta chain comes out of a study of cytomegalovirus exposure and HLA in healthy donors. This CDR3 is built from 16 residues. Looked up from germline, CDR1 is SGHRS and CDR2 is YFSETQ. V was cut by 0 bases and J by 8 bases, with 18 bases left in between. The sample holds one count of this clone. Its target is not known. Study results and limitations: It is likely that the observed cluster of highly shared sequence variants was a sequencing artifact.

The PCR made use of 60 Vbeta and 13 Jbeta primers. Measured with immunoSEQ multiplex PCR; TCRdb has only the in-frame clones, and not every one. The data contain some 150,000 clones, over 70% of them singletons. The V call is TRBV5-1, the J call TRBJ2-1; a possible D gene is TRBD2 (7 bases). This TCR was recovered from a man aged 25 to 40 in good health and CMV-seronegative. Sequencing was carried out using PBMCs. CDR3 protein: CASSLAIGGAVYEQFF. The CDR3 nucleotides read TGCGCCAGCAGCTTGGCCATAGGGGGGGCCGTTTATGAGCAGTTCTTC.